This T cell receptor beta chain was sequenced during a study of cytomegalovirus exposure and HLA in healthy donors. The CDR3 has 19 residues. V was clipped by 3 bases and J by 2 bases, with 23 bases between them. Germline CDR1 and CDR2: MDHEN and SYDVKM. PCR used 60 Vbeta primers and 13 Jbeta primers. TCRdb's copy holds only in-frame clones and misses some; the assay was immunoSEQ multiplex PCR. The sample's table shows 150,000 to 200,000 clones. Sequenced: PBMCs. The sequence was obtained from a boy between 10 and 17 years old in good health and CMV-seronegative. This chain uses TRBV28 with TRBJ2-1; D is possibly TRBD2 (5 bases). This CDR3 is CASSFIPFKRVTTYNEQFF. The CDR3 DNA sequence: TGTGCCAGCAGTTTTATTCCCTTTAAGAGGGTCACTACCTACAATGAGCAGTTCTTC.